This T cell receptor beta chain was sequenced for a study of pediatric ulcerative colitis. General study points: Two rectal CDR3 clonotypes occurred in all ulcerative colitis patients. Two patients had blood samples with substantially reduced template counts.

As regards this clone: No antigen is known for it.

Controls had normal endoscopy and no IBD diagnosis within a year. At colonoscopy, a blood sample was also collected. The assay was immunoSEQ multiplex PCR, and TCRdb's table has in-frame clones only and misses some. The table records under 70,000 clones, over 70% of them present only once. The germline gives CDR1 LNHDA, CDR2 SQIVND (reference sequence). CDR3 length equals 14 residues. V was shortened by 9 bases and J by 2 bases, with 14 bases between the two germline ends. The TCR originated in a boy between 5 and 17 years old who was a control in a study of pediatric ulcerative colitis. Material for sequencing was blood. This chain connects TRBV19 to TRBJ1-5; D may be TRBD1 (5 bases). The CDR3 here is CASSPGPGNQPQHF. CDR3 coding DNA: TGTGCCAGCTCACCGGGACCCGGCAATCAGCCCCAGCATTTT. The full variable domain, rest sourced from reference TRBV19 and TRBJ1-5, is DGGITQSPKYLFRKEGQNVTLSCEQNLNHDAMYWYRQDPGQGLRLIYYSQIVNDFQKGDIAEGYSVSREKKESFPLTVTSAQKNPTAFYLCASSPGPGNQPQHFGDGTRLSIL.